This T cell receptor (beta chain) was recorded in a study of CXCR3-negative and CXCR3-positive naive CD8 T cells. Study-level results: CXCR3-positive naive cells had TRB CDR3s that were more hydrophobic than CXCR3-negative naive cells had.

5' RACE that incorporated UMI labels was used to prepare the TRB cDNA libraries. With the 5' RACE reads reprocessed, TCRdb shows one record per CDR3 protein and no DNA. The specimen's table records 85,000 to 130,000 distinct CDR3 sequences. This CDR3 is built from 15 residues. Germline values: CDR1 SEHNR, CDR2 FQNEAQ (reference sequence). Note on this clonotype: Its antigen is as yet unknown.

Sequencing was done on a sample of naive CXCR3+ CD8+ T cells from blood. The subset here: CD45RO-CCR7+CD27+CD95- naive CD8+ T cells expressing CXCR3 (TNR3+). The V gene is TRBV7-9, the J gene TRBJ2-1. This sequence originates from a human donor in good health. Some clones in this sample may be carry-over from other donors' samples. Here the CDR3 reads CASSTAEGQNNEQFF.